These 6 T cell receptor beta chains were all obtained from the same sample, sequenced in a study of early T cells in non-severe SARS-CoV-2 infection. MiXCR was run by TCRdb on the 5' RACE reads, yielding one entry per CDR3 protein. The sample contains some 64,000 distinct CDR3 sequences, 15% to 20% of which appear only once. The sequenced sample was whole blood, obtained at baseline. Source of these receptors: an adult who was a healthcare worker with PCR-confirmed SARS-CoV-2 infection or an uninfected control (not recorded which).

The chain recombines TRBV6-1 with TRBJ1-1; D gene ambiguous. Germline V gene sequence: CDR1 MNHNS, CDR2 SASEGT. V lost 10 bases, J lost 1 base, and 16 bases lay in between. The CDR3 loop spans 14 amino acids. The CDR3 is CATAHTTGNTEAFF. CDR3 in DNA: TGTGCCACCGCACACACGACGGGGAACACTGAAGCTTTCTTT.

This clonotype occurred many times. J is TRBJ1-4 and V is TRBV27; D is possibly TRBD1 (5 bases). The V gene's germline CDR1 is MNHEY and CDR2 SMNVEV (reference sequence). The V and J ends lost 2 bases and 6 bases respectively, with 13 bases between them. The CDR3 is 15 residues long. The CDR3 here is CASSLQGFGDEKLFF. DNA of the CDR3: TGTGCCAGCAGTTTACAGGGTTTCGGGGATGAAAAACTGTTTTTT. The whole variable domain, filled in from reference TRBV27 and TRBJ1-4, reads EAQVTQNPRYLITVTGKKLTVTCSQNMNHEYMSWYRQDPGLGLRQIYYSMNVEVTDKGDVPEGYKVSRKEKRNFPLILESPSPNQTSLYFCASSLQGFGDEKLFFGSGTQLSVL.

The table lists this clonotype with a few counts. The V call is TRBV12-2, the J call TRBJ2-1. TRBV12-2 is assigned pseudogene status. There are 13 residues in the CDR3. The CDR3 loop is CASRLVRDNEQFF. The CDR3 bases are TGTGCAAGTCGCTTAGTTAGAGACAATGAGCAGTTCTTC.

In this sample, this clonotype turned up a few times. The rearrangement uses TRBV20-1 and TRBJ1-6, with D tentatively TRBD1 (5 bases). Germline values: CDR1 DFQATT, CDR2 SNEGSKA (reference sequence). This CDR3 contains 15 residues. V lost 0 bases and J 6 bases, leaving 12 bases between the germline ends. The CDR3 loop reads CSARDMGGSNSPLHF. CDR3 in DNA: TGCAGTGCTAGAGATATGGGGGGTAGTAATTCACCCCTCCACTTT.

This clonotype appeared a few times. V and J are TRBV6-6 and TRBJ2-1; 10 bases align to TRBD1. The V and J ends lost 7 bases and 3 bases, in that order; junction bases with no gene match: 6. Germline V gene data show CDR1 as MNHNY and CDR2 as SVGAGI (reference sequence). CDR3 length equals 15 residues. As DNA, the CDR3 is TGTGCCAGCACCCGAGACAGGGGGCACTACAATGAGCAGTTCTTC. Translation gives CASTRDRGHYNEQFF.

This chain connects TRBV4-1 to TRBJ1-1; D is unclear. V gave up 0 bases and J gave up 7 bases, with 12 bases separating them. The CDR3 spans 14 residues. Germline lookup yields CDR1 MGHRA and CDR2 YSYEKL. The CDR3: CASSQDSFSYEAFF. CDR3 bases: TGCGCCAGCAGCCAAGATTCGTTCAGCTATGAAGCTTTCTTT.